The clone carrying this TCR beta chain was counted between two and nine times. The entire patient cohort was treatment-naive prior to thyroid surgery. CDR1 and CDR2 (germline): MNHNS, SASEGT. The CDR3 is 15 residues long. The germline V and J ends were trimmed by 6 bases and 6 bases, with 21 bases remaining between them. Original methodology: Across clinicopathological groups, CDR3 differences served as the basis for building a distant-metastasis classifier for papillary thyroid cancer. TCRdb reprocessed the PCR reads via MiXCR. TCRdb, not the original authors, processed these V and J calls. This sample has over 3,000 clones, with roughly two fifths found just once. The source of the sample is a study of metastatic and nonmetastatic thyroid tumors.

Sample: tumor tissue. The rearrangement links TRBV6-1 to TRBJ2-7; D assignment may be TRBD1 or TRBD2 (6 bases each). The sequence derives from a male donor with papillary thyroid cancer or a benign thyroid nodule (not recorded which). Some clones in this sample may be carry-over from other donors' samples. The CDR3 DNA sequence: TGTGCCAGCAGCGACCAGAGGGGGGCAGCGGCCGAGCAGTACTTC. Protein: CASSDQRGAAAEQYF.